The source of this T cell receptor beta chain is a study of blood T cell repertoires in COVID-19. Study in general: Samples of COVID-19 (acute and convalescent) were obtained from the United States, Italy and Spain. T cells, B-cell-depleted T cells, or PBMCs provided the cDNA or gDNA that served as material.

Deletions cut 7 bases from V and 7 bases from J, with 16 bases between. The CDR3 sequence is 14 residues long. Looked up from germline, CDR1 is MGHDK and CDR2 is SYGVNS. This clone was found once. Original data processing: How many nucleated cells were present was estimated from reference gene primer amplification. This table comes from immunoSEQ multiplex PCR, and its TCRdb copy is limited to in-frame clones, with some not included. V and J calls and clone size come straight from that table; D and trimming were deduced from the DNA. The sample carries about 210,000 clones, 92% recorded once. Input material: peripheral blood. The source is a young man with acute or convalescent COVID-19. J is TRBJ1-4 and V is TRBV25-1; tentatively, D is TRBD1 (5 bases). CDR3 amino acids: CASMDASGPEKLFF. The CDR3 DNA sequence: TGTGCCAGCATGGACGCCTCAGGGCCTGAAAAACTGTTTTTT.